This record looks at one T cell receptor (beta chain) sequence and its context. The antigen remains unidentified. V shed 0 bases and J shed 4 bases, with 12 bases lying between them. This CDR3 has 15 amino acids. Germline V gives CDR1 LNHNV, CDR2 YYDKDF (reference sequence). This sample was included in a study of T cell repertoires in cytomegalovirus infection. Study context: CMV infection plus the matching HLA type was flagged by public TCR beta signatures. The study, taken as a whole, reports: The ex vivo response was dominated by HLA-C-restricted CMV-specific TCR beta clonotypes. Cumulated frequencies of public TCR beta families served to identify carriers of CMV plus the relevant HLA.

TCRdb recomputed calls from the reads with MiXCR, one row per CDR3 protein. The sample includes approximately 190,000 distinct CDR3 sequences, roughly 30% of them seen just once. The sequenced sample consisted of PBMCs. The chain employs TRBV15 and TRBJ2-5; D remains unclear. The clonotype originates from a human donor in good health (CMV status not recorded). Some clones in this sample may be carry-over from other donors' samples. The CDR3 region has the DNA TGTGCCACCAGCAGAGATATGTTCGAAGCAGAGACCCAGTACTTC. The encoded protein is CATSRDMFEAETQYF.